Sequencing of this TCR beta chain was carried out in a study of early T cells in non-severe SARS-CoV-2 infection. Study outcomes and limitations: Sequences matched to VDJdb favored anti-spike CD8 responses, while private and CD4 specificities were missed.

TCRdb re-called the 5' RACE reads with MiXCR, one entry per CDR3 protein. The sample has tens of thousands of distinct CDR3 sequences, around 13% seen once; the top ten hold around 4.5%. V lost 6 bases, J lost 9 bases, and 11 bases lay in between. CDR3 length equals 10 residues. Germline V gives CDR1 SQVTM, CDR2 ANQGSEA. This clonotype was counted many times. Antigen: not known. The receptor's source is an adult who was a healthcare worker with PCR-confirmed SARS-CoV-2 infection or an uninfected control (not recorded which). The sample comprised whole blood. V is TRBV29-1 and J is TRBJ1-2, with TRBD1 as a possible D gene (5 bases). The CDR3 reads CSVLQDRYTF. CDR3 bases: TGCAGCGTCCTACAGGACCGCTACACCTTC. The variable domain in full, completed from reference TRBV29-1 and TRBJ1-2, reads SAVISQKPSRDICQRGTSLTIQCQVDSQVTMMFWYRQQPGQSLTLIATANQGSEATYESGFVIDKFPISRPNLTFSTLTVSNMSPEDSSIYLCSVLQDRYTFGSGTRLTVV.